These 26 T cell receptor beta chains originate from one sample sequenced in a study of CD8 T cells in Susac syndrome. RNA in amounts of 0.5 to 1 ug was reverse transcribed with random hexamers. TCRdb analysed the immunoSEQ multiplex PCR reads with MiXCR anew, one entry per CDR3 protein. The sample contains 250,000 to 300,000 distinct CDR3 sequences, 85% of which appear only once. The source material was CD8+ T cells from PBMCs. The receptor set was obtained from a human donor with multiple sclerosis.

V gene TRBV27 combines with J gene TRBJ1-2; no firm D call. V gave up 1 base and J gave up 4 bases, with 10 bases separating them. The CDR3 has 14 amino acids. Germline lookup yields CDR1 MNHEY and CDR2 SMNVEV (reference sequence). The CDR3 DNA reads as TGTGCCAGCAGTTTATATCCGGGTCTCTATGGCTACACCTTC. It encodes CASSLYPGLYGYTF.

The gene calls are TRBV9 and TRBJ2-3; the D gene is possibly TRBD2 (5 bases). The CDR3 length is 16 residues. CDR1 and CDR2 (germline): SGDLS, YYNGEE. Trimming left V 0 bases short and J 0 bases short, with 11 bases between. The CDR3 DNA reads TGTGCCAGCAGCGTAGGAGCGGTCGGGAGCACAGATACGCAGTATTTT. Protein: CASSVGAVGSTDTQYF.

CDR3 bases: TGTGCCAGCAGCGGGATGGGGGTCGAGCAGTACTTC. Protein sequence: CASSGMGVEQYF. The chain recombines TRBV27 with TRBJ2-7; D may match TRBD1 or TRBD2 (5 bases each). This CDR3 is built from 12 residues. V was cut by 6 bases and J by 6 bases, with 12 bases left in between. In germline, CDR1 is MNHEY, CDR2 SMNVEV (reference sequence).

The CDR3 region has the DNA TGTGCCAGCAGTTACTCGGACAGGCACTCCTACGAGCAGTACTTC. Protein product: CASSYSDRHSYEQYF. The rearrangement joins TRBV6-5 to TRBJ2-7, with TRBD1 identical over 7 bases. Germline assignment: CDR1 MNHEY and CDR2 SVGAGI. After removal of 0 bases from V and 0 bases from J, the junction contained 2 bases not matched to a gene. CDR3 size: 15 residues.

CDR3 in amino acids: CASSQVYGYANTGELFF. The DNA for the CDR3 is TGCGCCAGCAGCCAAGTTTATGGATACGCGAACACCGGGGAGCTGTTTTTT. The chain employs TRBV4-3 and TRBJ2-2; unclear D gene. The CDR3 is made up of 17 amino acids. V shed 1 base and J shed 0 bases, with 12 bases lying between them. Per germline, CDR1 LGHNA and CDR2 YSLEER.

This clonotype has just a few counts. This rearrangement joins TRBV7-2 to TRBJ1-5; D call uncertain. Trimming cost V 1 base and J 3 bases, with 4 bases left between them. CDR1 is SGHTA, CDR2 FQGNSA, per germline. CDR3 length: 13 residues. This CDR3 is CTSSLGLNQPQHF. The CDR3 DNA sequence: TGTACCAGCAGCTTAGGCCTCAATCAGCCCCAGCATTTT.

V is TRBV20-1 and J is TRBJ1-5; 8 bases fit TRBD1. The length of the CDR3 is 15 residues. V lost 5 bases, J lost 6 bases, and 12 bases stayed unmatched. Per the germline V gene, CDR1 is DFQATT and CDR2 is SNEGSKA (reference sequence). CDR3 DNA: TGCAGTGCTGAGCAGGGGGCCCAATTCCGTCAGCCCCAGCATTTT. Protein product: CSAEQGAQFRQPQHF.

J is TRBJ1-1 and V is TRBV20-1, with a possible D match to TRBD1 (6 bases). CDR1 DFQATT and CDR2 SNEGSKA come from the germline V gene (reference sequence). This CDR3 is 13 amino acids long. Trimming cost V 6 bases and J 1 base, with 12 bases left between them. This CDR3 reads CSAGGYENTEAFF. CDR3 bases: TGCAGTGCAGGGGGGTATGAGAACACTGAAGCTTTCTTT.

The V call is TRBV11-2, the J call TRBJ2-7, with D possibly matching TRBD2 (6 bases). V gave up 1 base and J gave up 0 bases, with 10 bases separating them. The CDR3 loop spans 15 amino acids. Germline-derived CDR1 and CDR2 are SGHAT and FQNNGV. The CDR3 sequence is CASSLGSGVSYEQYF. The CDR3 DNA is TGTGCCAGCAGCTTAGGGTCGGGGGTCTCCTACGAGCAGTACTTC. Looking up the rest from reference TRBV11-2 and TRBJ2-7 gives the full variable domain: EAGVAQSPRYKIIEKRQSVAFWCNPISGHATLYWYQQILGQGPKLLIQFQNNGVVDDSQLPKDRFSAERLKGVDSTLKIQPAKLEDSAVYLCASSLGSGVSYEQYFGPGTRLTVT.

The chain employs TRBV5-6 and TRBJ1-5; tentative D call: TRBD1 (5 bases). The CDR3 is made up of 15 amino acids. V was pared by 4 bases and J by 2 bases, with 13 bases between. Germline V gene lookup returns CDR1 SGHDT and CDR2 YYEEEE. The CDR3 region has the DNA TGTGCCAGCAGCCTGGGGGTTATCGGCAATCAGCCCCAGCATTTT. Translation: CASSLGVIGNQPQHF. Full variable domain (remainder filled in from reference TRBV5-6 and TRBJ1-5): DAGVTQSPTHLIKTRGQQVTLRCSPKSGHDTVSWYQQALGQGPQFIFQYYEEEERQRGNFPDRFSGHQFPNYSSELNVNALLLGDSALYLCASSLGVIGNQPQHFGDGTRLSIL.

The chain joins TRBV20-1 to TRBJ1-1; D is unresolved. Germline CDR1 is DFQATT and CDR2 is SNEGSKA (reference sequence). V gave up 3 bases and J gave up 8 bases, with 13 bases separating them. The CDR3 is made up of 12 amino acids. This CDR3 reads CSASSHQLEAFF. CDR3 DNA sequence: TGCAGTGCTAGTAGTCATCAGTTGGAAGCTTTCTTT.

The rearrangement uses TRBV7-9 and TRBJ1-2; D gene unclear. V gave up 1 base and J gave up 8 bases, with 17 bases separating them. Germline V gene data show CDR1 as SEHNR and CDR2 as FQNEAQ (reference sequence). CDR3 length: 15 amino acids. The CDR3 here is CASSLDRGSPYGYTF. CDR3 bases: TGTGCCAGCAGCTTAGACAGAGGGTCTCCGTACGGCTACACCTTC. The full variable domain, completed using reference TRBV7-9 and TRBJ1-2, is DTGVSQNPRHKITKRGQNVTFRCDPISEHNRLYWYRQTLGQGPEFLTYFQNEAQLEKSRLLSDRFSAERPKGSFSTLEIQRTEQGDSAMYLCASSLDRGSPYGYTFGSGTRLTVV.

V gene TRBV30 combines with J gene TRBJ2-2; 9 bases are shared with TRBD2. Germline V gives CDR1 GTSNPN, CDR2 SVGIG (reference sequence). V shed 1 base and J 3 bases; nucleotides not matched to a gene: 3. The CDR3 runs 15 residues. In nucleotides, the CDR3 is TGTGCCTGGAGTGGGGGACTAGCTCACACCGGGGAGCTGTTTTTT. Protein: CAWSGGLAHTGELFF.

The V call is TRBV13, the J call TRBJ2-3; 9 positions match TRBD2. The CDR3 has 17 residues. Germline trimming cut 2 bases from V and 2 bases from J; bases unmatched to any gene: 8. Germline assignment: CDR1 PRHDT and CDR2 FYEKMQ (reference sequence). The CDR3 region has the DNA TGTGCCAGCAGCTTATATGGCGGGAGGGGGCCCACAGATACGCAGTATTTT. Amino acid sequence: CASSLYGGRGPTDTQYF.

The J gene is TRBJ2-3, the V gene TRBV27, with D maybe TRBD1 (6 bases). Per germline, CDR1 MNHEY and CDR2 SMNVEV (reference sequence). V was cut by 3 bases and J by 1 base, with 14 bases left in between. This CDR3 comprises 16 residues. The CDR3 protein is CASSFGGPFGTDTQYF. The CDR3 DNA follows: TGTGCCAGCAGTTTTGGGGGCCCATTCGGCACAGATACGCAGTATTTT.

The chain recombines TRBV4-2 with TRBJ2-7, with D perhaps TRBD2 (5 bases). Trimming left V 2 bases short and J 3 bases short, with 14 bases between. Looked up from germline, CDR1 is LGHNA and CDR2 is YNFKEQ. This CDR3 is 15 amino acids long. CDR3 DNA: TGTGCCAGCAGCCAACTGGAGGCAGCGGACTACGAGCAGTACTTC. Translated, it gives CASSQLEAADYEQYF.

The chain joins TRBV28 to TRBJ2-7, with TRBD2 as a possible D gene (6 bases). This CDR3 has 12 amino acids. Germline V gene data show CDR1 as MDHEN and CDR2 as SYDVKM. The ends were cut back, 5 bases at V and 6 bases at J, with 11 bases in the middle. CDR3 DNA: TGTGCCAGCAGTCACGGACTATCCGAGCAGTACTTC. Residues: CASSHGLSEQYF.

The CDR3 bases are TGTGCCAGTGCGGGCGGGATGGTGAACACCGGGGAGCTGTTTTTT. Amino acid sequence: CASAGGMVNTGELFF. The chain carries TRBV11-2 and TRBJ2-2; tentative D call: TRBD2 (6 bases). This CDR3 comprises 15 residues. V lost 9 bases, J lost 1 base, and 15 bases lay in between. Germline V lookup: CDR1 SGHAT, CDR2 FQNNGV.

J is TRBJ1-2 and V is TRBV30, with 7 positions matching TRBD1. Losses at the gene ends were 6 bases for V and 5 bases for J; bases not matched to a gene: 9. CDR1 is GTSNPN and CDR2 is SVGIG in the germline V gene (reference sequence). The CDR3 extends over 13 amino acids. CDR3 DNA: TGTGCCTGCTTATCCGGGACAGATTATGGCTACACCTTC. It specifies CACLSGTDYGYTF.

The chain couples TRBV27 to TRBJ2-7; weak D call: TRBD1 (7 bases). This CDR3 has 17 amino acids. The germline gives CDR1 MNHEY, CDR2 SMNVEV (reference sequence). Trimming took 8 bases from V and 4 from J, leaving 27 bases between them. The CDR3 coding sequence is TGTGCCAGCTGGGGACTCTCAAGACAGGGCGGGTTTTACGAGCAGTACTTC. Protein: CASWGLSRQGGFYEQYF.

The genes are TRBV6-5 and TRBJ2-5; TRBD2 matches 12 bases. The CDR3 extends over 16 amino acids. Losses at the gene ends were 4 bases for V and 1 base for J; bases not matched to a gene: 4. Germline assignment: CDR1 MNHEY and CDR2 SVGAGI. CDR3 coding DNA: TGTGCCAGCAGTTTTGGACTAGCGGGATTCCAAGAGACCCAGTACTTC. Translated: CASSFGLAGFQETQYF.

The chain links TRBV2 to TRBJ2-7; D not certain. The V gene lost 6 bases and the J gene lost 6 bases, with 12 bases spanning the gap. The CDR3 sequence is 12 residues long. Per the germline V gene, CDR1 is SNHLY and CDR2 is FYNNEI. The chain's CDR3 is CASSAPSVEQYF. In nucleotides, the CDR3 is TGTGCCAGCAGCGCCCCTAGTGTCGAGCAGTACTTC.

This chain joins TRBV25-1 and TRBJ2-7, with D maybe TRBD2 (7 bases). The germline V gene encodes CDR1 MGHDK and CDR2 SYGVNS. Trimming took 1 base from V and 5 from J, leaving 9 bases between them. This CDR3 spans 13 amino acids. The CDR3 coding sequence is TGTGCCAGCAGTGAATGGGAGGGGGACGAGCAGTACTTC. The encoded protein is CASSEWEGDEQYF.

The chain carries TRBV7-9 and TRBJ2-1; D gene unclear. From germline, CDR1 is SEHNR and CDR2 FQNEAQ (reference sequence). V lost 1 base and J lost 9, with 7 bases in between. The CDR3 has 12 amino acids. CDR3 in amino acids: CASSLGRLEQFF. The CDR3 region has the DNA TGTGCCAGCAGCTTAGGTCGCCTTGAGCAGTTCTTC.

This rearrangement joins TRBV7-8 to TRBJ2-3, with D hard to call. Looked up from germline, CDR1 is SGHVS and CDR2 is FQNEAQ. This CDR3 contains 13 residues. V was pared by 2 bases and J by 5 bases, with 8 bases between. CDR3 sequence: CASSLNTLDTQYF. The CDR3 region has the DNA TGTGCCAGCAGCTTAAACACCTTAGATACGCAGTATTTT.

V is TRBV12-3 or TRBV12-4 and J is TRBJ2-7, with 9 nucleotides matching TRBD1. Unmatched junction bases numbered 10, after V lost 5 bases and J lost 5 bases. The length of the CDR3 is 15 residues. Here the CDR3 reads CASSPGQGTVNEQYF. Here the CDR3 DNA reads TGTGCCAGCAGTCCAGGACAGGGGACTGTTAACGAGCAGTACTTC.